These T cell receptor beta chains were read from a single sample in a study of T cells in localized non-small cell lung cancer. Assay used: immunoSEQ multiplex PCR; TCRdb lists only in-frame clones, some missing. The top ten clones hold approximately 16% of a sample with about 52,000 clones, more than 85% of them seen once. The sample consisted of PBMCs, taken before any cancer treatment. These receptors all come from a female donor with stage II lung adenocarcinoma. CDR3s include the opening cysteine and the closing phenylalanine or tryptophan. Fields, in order: J gene, D gene, V gene, CDR3 protein, CDR3 DNA. D genes are given only for firm matches.

j_gene: TRBJ2-1; d_gene: -; v_gene: TRBV19; CDR3aa: CASRKQGSGVNEQFF; CDR3nt: TGTGCCAGTAGGAAACAGGGTTCGGGAGTCAATGAGCAGTTCTTC
j_gene: TRBJ2-2; d_gene: -; v_gene: TRBV4-1; CDR3aa: CASSPERTVRTGELFF; CDR3nt: TGCGCCAGCAGCCCGGAACGAACCGTAAGAACCGGGGAGCTGTTTTTT
j_gene: TRBJ2-5; d_gene: TRBD2; v_gene: TRBV19; CDR3aa: CAASGGALGETQYF; CDR3nt: TGTGCCGCTAGCGGGGGGGCTCTTGGAGAGACCCAGTACTTC
j_gene: TRBJ2-2; d_gene: TRBD2; v_gene: TRBV13; CDR3aa: CASSLRVLAGKNTGELFF; CDR3nt: TGTGCCAGCAGCTTGCGTGTACTAGCGGGAAAGAACACCGGGGAGCTGTTTTTT
j_gene: TRBJ1-5; d_gene: -; v_gene: TRBV5-1; CDR3aa: CASSPGQTTSNQPQHF; CDR3nt: TGCGCCAGCAGCCCCGGACAGACGACATCAAATCAGCCCCAGCATTTT
j_gene: TRBJ2-1; d_gene: TRBD2; v_gene: TRBV7-6; CDR3aa: CASSFRRERGGFYNEQFF; CDR3nt: TGTGCCAGCAGCTTTCGGAGAGAGCGGGGGGGTTTTTACAATGAGCAGTTCTTC
j_gene: TRBJ1-1; d_gene: -; v_gene: TRBV6-5; CDR3aa: CASRPGGNTEAFF; CDR3nt: TGTGCCAGCAGACCCGGGGGGAACACTGAAGCTTTCTTT
j_gene: TRBJ1-1; d_gene: -; v_gene: TRBV9; CDR3aa: CASSPTGQGRTEAFF; CDR3nt: TGTGCCAGCAGCCCCACGGGCCAGGGCAGGACTGAAGCTTTCTTT
j_gene: TRBJ1-1; d_gene: -; v_gene: TRBV10-1; CDR3aa: CASRPSGGRSTEAFF; CDR3nt: TGCGCCAGCAGACCCTCGGGAGGGAGGAGTACTGAAGCTTTCTTT
j_gene: TRBJ1-1; d_gene: -; v_gene: TRBV5-1; CDR3aa: CASSLGSRTNTEAFF; CDR3nt: TGCGCCAGCAGCTTGGGGAGCAGGACGAACACTGAAGCTTTCTTT